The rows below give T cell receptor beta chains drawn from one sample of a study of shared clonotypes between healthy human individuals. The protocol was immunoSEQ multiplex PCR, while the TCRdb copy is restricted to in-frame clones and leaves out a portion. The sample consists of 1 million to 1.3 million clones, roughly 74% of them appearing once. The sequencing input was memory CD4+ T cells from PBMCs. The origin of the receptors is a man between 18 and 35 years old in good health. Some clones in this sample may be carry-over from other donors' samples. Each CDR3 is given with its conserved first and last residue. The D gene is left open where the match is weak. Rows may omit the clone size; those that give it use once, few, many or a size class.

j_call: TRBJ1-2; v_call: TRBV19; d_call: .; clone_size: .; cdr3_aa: CASSPTTDNYGYTF; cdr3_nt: TGTGCCAGTAGTCCGACGACAGATAACTATGGCTACACCTTC
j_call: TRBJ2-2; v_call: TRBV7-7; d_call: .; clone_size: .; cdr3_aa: CASSLGPPMNTGELFF; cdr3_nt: TGTGCCAGCAGCTTAGGCCCCCCGATGAACACCGGGGAGCTGTTTTTT
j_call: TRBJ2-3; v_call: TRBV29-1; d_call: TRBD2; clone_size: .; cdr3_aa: CSVHSGRGGDTQYF; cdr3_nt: TGCAGCGTTCATAGCGGGAGGGGAGGAGATACGCAGTATTTT
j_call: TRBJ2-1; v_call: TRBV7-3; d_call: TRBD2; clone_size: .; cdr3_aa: CASSQTSGSIYEQFF; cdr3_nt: TGTGCCAGCAGCCAAACTAGCGGGAGTATCTATGAGCAGTTCTTC
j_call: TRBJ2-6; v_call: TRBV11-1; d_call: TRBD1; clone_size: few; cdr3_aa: CASSKDRGTSGANVLTF; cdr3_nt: TGTGCCAGCAGCAAGGACAGGGGGACCTCTGGGGCCAACGTCCTGACTTTC
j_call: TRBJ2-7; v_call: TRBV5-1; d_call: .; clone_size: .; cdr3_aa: CASSLELVTYEQYF; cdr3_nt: TGCGCCAGCAGCTTGGAACTGGTGACCTACGAGCAGTACTTC
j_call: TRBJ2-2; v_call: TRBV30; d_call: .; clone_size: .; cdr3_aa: CAWKRQNPGELFF; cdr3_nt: TGTGCCTGGAAAAGGCAGAACCCCGGGGAGCTGTTTTTT
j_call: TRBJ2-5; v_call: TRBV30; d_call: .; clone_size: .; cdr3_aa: CAWREPETQYF; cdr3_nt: TGTGCCTGGAGGGAGCCCGAGACCCAGTACTTC
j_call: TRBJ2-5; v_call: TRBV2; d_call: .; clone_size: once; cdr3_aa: CASSVVRQETQYF; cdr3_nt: TGTGCCAGCAGCGTCGTAAGACAAGAGACCCAGTACTTC
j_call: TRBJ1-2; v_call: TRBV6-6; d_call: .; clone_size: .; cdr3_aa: CASRAEANYGYTF; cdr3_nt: TGTGCCAGCAGGGCGGAGGCTAACTATGGCTACACCTTC
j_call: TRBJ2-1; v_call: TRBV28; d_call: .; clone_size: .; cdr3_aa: CASSLTSNSYNEQFF; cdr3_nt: TGTGCCAGCAGTTTGACTAGTAACTCCTACAATGAGCAGTTCTTC
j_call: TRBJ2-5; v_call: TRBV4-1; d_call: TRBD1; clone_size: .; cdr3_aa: CASSQYDRGEETQYF; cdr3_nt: TGCGCCAGCAGCCAATATGACAGGGGTGAGGAGACCCAGTACTTC
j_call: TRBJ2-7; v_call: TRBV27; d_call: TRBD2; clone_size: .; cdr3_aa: CASSSAGRGEQYF; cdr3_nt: TGTGCCAGCAGCTCGGCGGGGCGGGGGGAGCAGTACTTC
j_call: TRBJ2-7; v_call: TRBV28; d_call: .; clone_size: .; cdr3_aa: CASTRGGADSYEQYF; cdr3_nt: TGTGCCAGCACCCGTGGGGGGGCCGACTCCTACGAGCAGTACTTC
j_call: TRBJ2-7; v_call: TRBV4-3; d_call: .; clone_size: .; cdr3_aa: CASSQAIGGSREVSYEQYF; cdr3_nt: TGCGCCAGCAGCCAAGCCATCGGGGGCTCTAGGGAGGTTTCCTACGAGCAGTACTTC
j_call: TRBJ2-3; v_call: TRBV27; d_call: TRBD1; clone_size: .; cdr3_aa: CASSFYGTGVFGDTQYF; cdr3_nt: TGTGCCAGCAGTTTTTACGGGACAGGAGTGTTCGGAGATACGCAGTATTTT
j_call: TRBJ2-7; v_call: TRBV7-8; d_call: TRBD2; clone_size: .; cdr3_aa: CASSSRWASGGYEQYF; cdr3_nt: TGTGCCAGCAGCTCAAGATGGGCTAGCGGGGGTTACGAGCAGTACTTC
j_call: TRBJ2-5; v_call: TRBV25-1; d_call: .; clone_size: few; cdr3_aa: CASSDGRTDYQETQYF; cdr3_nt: TGTGCCAGCAGTGACGGTCGGACGGATTACCAAGAGACCCAGTACTTC
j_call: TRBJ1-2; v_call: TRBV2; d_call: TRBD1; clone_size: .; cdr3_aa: CASSEFLLGQGAPTNYGYTF; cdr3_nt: TGTGCCAGCAGCGAATTTCTACTTGGACAGGGAGCCCCGACTAACTATGGCTACACCTTC
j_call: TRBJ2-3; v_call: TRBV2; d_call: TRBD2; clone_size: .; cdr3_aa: CASSELAGGEDAQYF; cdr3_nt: TGTGCCAGCAGCGAACTAGCGGGAGGAGAGGATGCGCAGTATTTT
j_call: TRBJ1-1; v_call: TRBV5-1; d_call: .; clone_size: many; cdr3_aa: CASRFDRMNTEAFF; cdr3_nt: TGCGCCAGCAGATTTGACAGAATGAACACTGAAGCTTTCTTT
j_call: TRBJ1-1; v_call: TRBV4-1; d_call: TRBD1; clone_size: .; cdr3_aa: CASSQVDRGTEAFF; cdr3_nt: TGCGCCAGCAGCCAGGTAGACAGGGGGACTGAAGCTTTCTTT
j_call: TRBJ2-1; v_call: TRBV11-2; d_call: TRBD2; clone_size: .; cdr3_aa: CASSLDLAGAANEQFF; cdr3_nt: TGTGCCAGCAGCTTAGATCTAGCGGGAGCAGCCAATGAGCAGTTCTTC
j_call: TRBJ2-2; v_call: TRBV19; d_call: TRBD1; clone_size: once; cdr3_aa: CASSIVQGTGELFF; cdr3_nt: TGTGCCAGTAGTATAGTACAGGGGACCGGGGAGCTGTTTTTT
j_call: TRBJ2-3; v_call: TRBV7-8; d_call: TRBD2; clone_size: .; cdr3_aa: CASSSTSGGSTDTQYF; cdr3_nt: TGTGCCAGCAGCTCGACTAGCGGGGGAAGCACAGATACGCAGTATTTT
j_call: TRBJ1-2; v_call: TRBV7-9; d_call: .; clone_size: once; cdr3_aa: CASSLGPWDGYTF; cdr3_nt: TGTGCCAGCAGCTTAGGCCCGTGGGATGGCTACACCTTC
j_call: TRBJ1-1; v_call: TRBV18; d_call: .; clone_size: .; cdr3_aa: CASSPGTGSEAFF; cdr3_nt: TGTGCCAGCTCACCCGGGACGGGCTCTGAAGCTTTCTTT
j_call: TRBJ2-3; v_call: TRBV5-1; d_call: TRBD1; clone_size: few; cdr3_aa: CASSSGQGDDTQYF; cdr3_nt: TGCGCCAGCAGCTCGGGACAGGGAGATGATACGCAGTATTTT
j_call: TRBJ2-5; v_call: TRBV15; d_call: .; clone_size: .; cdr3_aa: CATSRDPSPRVETQYF; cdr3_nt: TGTGCCACCAGCAGAGATCCCAGTCCAAGGGTGGAGACCCAGTACTTC
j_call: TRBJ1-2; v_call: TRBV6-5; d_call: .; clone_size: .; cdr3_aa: CASSSVGTLDANGYTF; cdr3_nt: TGTGCCAGCAGTTCAGTCGGGACCCTAGACGCGAATGGCTACACCTTC
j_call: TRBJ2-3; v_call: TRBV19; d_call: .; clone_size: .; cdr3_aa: CASSIPLREDTQYF; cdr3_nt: TGTGCCAGTAGTATTCCCCTGCGCGAAGATACGCAGTATTTT
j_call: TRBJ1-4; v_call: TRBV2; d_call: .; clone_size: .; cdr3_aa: CASSGDRNEKLFF; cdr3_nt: TGTGCCAGCAGTGGAGACAGGAATGAAAAACTGTTTTTT